A single sample is the source of the 17 T cell receptor beta chains below, sequenced in a study of blood T cell repertoires in COVID-19. Sequencing used immunoSEQ multiplex PCR; TCRdb keeps in-frame clones, though not all of them. The sample lists some 100,000 clones, 70% to 90% occurring once. Source material: peripheral blood. These receptors all stem from a woman of 80 years or more with active COVID-19.

This chain connects TRBV2 to TRBJ2-2; perhaps TRBD1 as D (5 bases). CDR3 length equals 15 residues. Between the trimmed V and J ends, which lost 5 bases and 4 bases, there was a span of 14 bases. Germline CDR1 SNHLY, CDR2 FYNNEI. The CDR3 here is CASSLGLVGTGELFF. CDR3 nucleotides: TGTGCCAGCAGTCTGGGGCTAGTGGGCACCGGGGAGCTGTTTTTT.

V usage is TRBV30 and J usage is TRBJ2-1, with D tentatively TRBD2 (6 bases). The CDR3 covers 12 residues. The V gene's germline CDR1 is GTSNPN and CDR2 SVGIG (reference sequence). V shed 5 bases and J shed 10 bases, with 15 bases lying between them. CDR3 loop: CAWGGGGGEQFF. Written as DNA, the CDR3 is TGTGCCTGGGGAGGTGGGGGAGGCGAGCAGTTCTTC. The entire variable domain, with the rest obtained from reference TRBV30 and TRBJ2-1, is as follows: SQTIHQWPATLVQPVGSPLSLECTVEGTSNPNLYWYRQAAGRGLQLLFYSVGIGQISSEVPQNLSASRPQDRQFILSSKKLLLSDSGFYLCAWGGGGGEQFFGPGTRLTVL.

The chain employs TRBV11-2 and TRBJ1-2, with D possibly being TRBD1 (5 bases). V was cut by 5 bases and J by 5 bases, with 15 bases left in between. Germline V lookup: CDR1 SGHAT, CDR2 FQNNGV. The CDR3 runs to 14 residues. The CDR3 here is CASSPTGIDYGYTF. The CDR3 coding sequence is TGTGCCAGCAGCCCAACAGGAATTGATTATGGCTACACCTTC.

A word on this clone: In the same sample, other DNA sequences code for this CDR3. This sequence joins TRBV4-1 and TRBJ1-1, with 8 bases that match TRBD1. The CDR3 totals 14 residues. Germline lookup yields CDR1 MGHRA and CDR2 YSYEKL. V lost 0 bases, J lost 5 bases, and 2 bases stayed unmatched. The CDR3, as DNA: TGCGCCAGCAGCCAAGACAGGGGGCGAACTGAAGCTTTCTTT. Its translation is CASSQDRGRTEAFF.

This rearrangement joins TRBV3-1 (or the pseudogene TRBV3-2) to TRBJ2-3; 7 positions match TRBD2. After removal of 4 bases from V and 8 bases from J, the junction contained 15 bases not matched to a gene. The CDR3 runs to 16 residues. Per the germline V gene, CDR1 is LGHDT and CDR2 is YNNKEL (reference sequence). CDR3 residues: CASSLGVSGASTTQYF. The CDR3 DNA is TGTGCCAGCAGCCTAGGTGTGAGCGGGGCCTCGACTACGCAGTATTTT.

The chain is built from TRBV19 and TRBJ1-2; D perhaps matches TRBD1 (5 bases). The germline CDR1 and CDR2 sequences are LNHDA and SQIVND (reference sequence). V was cut by 2 bases and J by 4 bases, with 8 bases left in between. CDR3 length: 13 residues. CDR3 protein: CASSIRGGYGYTF. DNA for the CDR3: TGTGCCAGTAGTATACGGGGGGGCTATGGCTACACCTTC.

The CDR3 loop reads CASSPGTSGRASYEQYF. Written as DNA, the CDR3 is TGCGCCAGCAGCCCCGGTACTAGCGGGAGAGCTTCCTACGAGCAGTACTTC. This chain joins TRBV4-3 and TRBJ2-7, with TRBD2 matching over 11 bases. Trimming removed 4 bases from V and 1 base from J; junction bases left unmatched: 9. CDR1 LGHNA and CDR2 YSLEER come from the germline V gene. The CDR3 totals 17 residues.

V is TRBV28 and J is TRBJ1-6; D gene unclear. Per germline, CDR1 MDHEN and CDR2 SYDVKM. Trimming stripped 3 bases from V and 9 bases from J, with 15 bases between. The length of the CDR3 is 15 residues. The CDR3 loop reads CASSLGGSLVSPLHF. The CDR3 DNA is TGTGCCAGCAGTTTGGGCGGGAGCTTGGTTTCACCCCTCCACTTT.

The genes are TRBV28 and TRBJ2-2; a possible D gene is TRBD1 (6 bases). CDR1 and CDR2 from the germline V gene are MDHEN and SYDVKM. Trimming removed 3 bases at V and 13 bases at J, with 12 bases between. There are 12 residues in the CDR3. CDR3 coding DNA: TGTGCCAGCAGTTTTAGGGGGTTCCGGCTGTTTTTT. It translates to CASSFRGFRLFF.

The V call is TRBV27, the J call TRBJ1-1; 12 positions agree with TRBD1. The CDR3 has 17 residues. V lost 3 bases to trimming and J lost 5 bases; unmatched junction nucleotides: 10. CDR1 and CDR2 (germline): MNHEY, SMNVEV (reference sequence). The CDR3 coding sequence is TGTGCCAGCAGTTTGCACCCTCCGGGACAGGGGGCGACTGAAGCTTTCTTT. Protein: CASSLHPPGQGATEAFF.

The CDR3 DNA reads TGCGCCAGCAGCCTTACAGGAGGGTCTGAGACCCAGTACTTC. Its protein is CASSLTGGSETQYF. This chain uses TRBV5-1 with TRBJ2-5; tentative D call: TRBD2 (6 bases). The V end lost 4 bases, the J end lost 5 bases, and 15 bases lay between the germline ends. Germline values: CDR1 SGHRS, CDR2 YFSETQ. The CDR3 runs 14 residues.

This CDR3 is CASTPAPQGTYGYTF. CDR3 nucleotide sequence: TGTGCCAGTACTCCCGCCCCGCAGGGTACCTATGGCTACACCTTC. This chain links TRBV19 with TRBJ1-2; a possible D gene is TRBD1 (5 bases). With 7 bases removed from V and 4 bases from J, the gap between germline ends came to 19 bases. The CDR3 is 15 amino acids. Germline lookup yields CDR1 LNHDA and CDR2 SQIVND (reference sequence).

The chain links TRBV9 to TRBJ2-1; 11 nucleotides agree with TRBD2. The junction had 1 base not matched to a gene; V was cut back by 3 bases and J by 2 bases. There are 15 residues in the CDR3. Germline CDR1 SGDLS, CDR2 YYNGEE. The CDR3 sequence: CASSATSGTYNEQFF. CDR3 sequence (DNA): TGTGCCAGCAGCGCGACTAGCGGGACCTACAATGAGCAGTTCTTC.

This chain links TRBV7-2 with TRBJ2-2; TRBD2 agrees at 8 bases. The length of the CDR3 is 17 residues. The germline CDR1 and CDR2 sequences are SGHTA and FQGNSA. Germline trimming cut 1 base from V and 7 bases from J; bases unmatched to any gene: 11. The CDR3 coding sequence is TGTGCCAGCAGCTTAGGGGCCAGCGGGAGCGTTAACGGGGAGCTGTTTTTT. This gives the protein CASSLGASGSVNGELFF. Filled out from reference TRBV7-2 and TRBJ2-2, the complete variable domain reads GAGVSQSPSNKVTEKGKDVELRCDPISGHTALYWYRQSLGQGLEFLIYFQGNSAPDKSGLPSDRFSAERTGGSVSTLTIQRTQQEDSAVYLCASSLGASGSVNGELFFGEGSRLTVL.

The chain combines TRBV11-2 with TRBJ2-1; TRBD1 is a possible D gene (5 bases). The CDR3 has 17 residues. V was clipped by 5 bases and J by 0 bases, with 17 bases between them. CDR1 is SGHAT and CDR2 is FQNNGV in the germline V gene. The CDR3 bases are TGTGCCAGCAGCCGCCTGGTTACAGGATCCTCCTACAATGAGCAGTTCTTC. As protein: CASSRLVTGSSYNEQFF. Full variable domain (remainder filled in from reference TRBV11-2 and TRBJ2-1): EAGVAQSPRYKIIEKRQSVAFWCNPISGHATLYWYQQILGQGPKLLIQFQNNGVVDDSQLPKDRFSAERLKGVDSTLKIQPAKLEDSAVYLCASSRLVTGSSYNEQFFGPGTRLTVL.

V usage is TRBV7-3 and J usage is TRBJ2-3, with TRBD1 as a possible D gene (6 bases). V lost 5 bases, J lost 2 bases, and 17 bases lay in between. The V gene's germline CDR1 is SGHTA and CDR2 FQGTGA. This CDR3 is built from 16 residues. The CDR3 protein is CASSIQGTLNTDTQYF. As DNA, the CDR3 is TGTGCCAGCAGCATACAGGGTACGCTGAACACAGATACGCAGTATTTT.

This rearrangement joins TRBV5-5 to TRBJ1-6; TRBD1 aligns across 9 bases. CDR3 length: 15 residues. Germline-derived CDR1 and CDR2 are SGHKS and YYEKEE (reference sequence). The V and J ends lost 4 bases and 8 bases, in that order; junction bases with no gene match: 7. CDR3 in DNA: TGTGCCAGCAGCGGACAGGGGAAGGGCGATTCACCCCTCCACTTT. It translates to CASSGQGKGDSPLHF.